A single sample gave rise to the 25 T cell receptor beta chains below, sequenced in a study of blood T cell repertoires in COVID-19 (dated by TCRdb to 2020 to 2022). The library relied on the immunoSEQ multiplex PCR assay. TCRdb obtained this table from immuneACCESS and retained in-frame rearrangements with V and J assigned. These tables miss some clones; where compared with another copy, unresolved V genes account for less than half of the shortfall, and the remainder is unexplained. Recorded for this sample are around 150,000 clones; about 80% of them occurred a single time. The top ten clonotypes cover 3% to 5% of the sample. Sequencing was done on a sample of peripheral blood. These receptors all stem from a woman aged 55-69 years with acute or convalescent COVID-19.

The chain links TRBV3-1 (or the pseudogene TRBV3-2) to TRBJ2-1; perhaps TRBD2 as D (5 bases). Trimming left V 4 bases short and J 4 bases short, with 14 bases between. The V gene's germline CDR1 is LGHDT and CDR2 YNNKEL (reference sequence). The CDR3 totals 15 residues. CDR3 nucleotide sequence: TGTGCCAGCAGCCTCAGAGGGAAGGCATACAATGAGCAGTTCTTC. Translation: CASSLRGKAYNEQFF.

The chain is built from TRBV21-1 and TRBJ1-1; TRBD1 is the table's D call, not checked against the DNA. TRBV21-1 is listed as a pseudogene. The CDR3 has 15 amino acids. The CDR3 sequence is CASSSQGTGDTEAFF. In DNA, the CDR3 is TGTGCCAGCAGCTCCCAAGGGACAGGGGACACTGAAGCTTTCTTT.

The chain is built from TRBV3-1 (or the pseudogene TRBV3-2) and TRBJ2-5; D may be TRBD2 (5 bases). This CDR3 has 15 residues. Trimming removed 4 bases at V and 3 bases at J, with 15 bases between. Per germline, CDR1 LGHDT and CDR2 YNNKEL (reference sequence). Here the CDR3 reads CASSPLPGNKETQYF. The CDR3 DNA reads TGTGCCAGCAGCCCCCTACCGGGGAACAAAGAGACCCAGTACTTC.

This clone has more than one count but fewer than ten. The junction and the germline gene differ at one end; a read error may be behind it. The chain employs TRBV7-8 and TRBJ1-2, with TRBD1 identical over 9 bases. Germline CDR1 SGHVS, CDR2 FQNEAQ. This CDR3 comprises 15 residues. CDR3 in amino acids: CASSLGQGPNYGYTF. The CDR3 DNA sequence: TGTGCCAGCAGTTTAGGACAGGGGCCTAACTATGGCTACACCTTC.

This clone was seen a few times. The chain combines TRBV6-5 with TRBJ2-2; D unresolved. The CDR3 length is 14 residues. Germline V gene sequence: CDR1 MNHEY, CDR2 SVGAGI. V was cut by 5 bases and J by 6 bases, with 13 bases left in between. This chain's CDR3 is CASSPQYAAGELFF. The CDR3 DNA is TGTGCCAGCAGTCCGCAGTACGCAGCCGGGGAGCTGTTTTTT.

This chain links TRBV19 with TRBJ1-1; D is possibly TRBD1 (6 bases). V was cut by 3 bases and J by 11 bases, with 10 bases left in between. The germline V gene has CDR1 LNHDA and CDR2 SQIVND (reference sequence). The CDR3 sequence is 11 residues long. The CDR3 is CASSIRGSAFF. The CDR3 region has the DNA TGTGCCAGTAGTATTAGGGGGTCCGCTTTCTTT.

The rearrangement links TRBV10-1 to TRBJ2-5; D might be TRBD1 (7 bases). CDR1 and CDR2 (germline): WNHNN, SYGVQD (reference sequence). Trimming removed 4 bases at V and 4 bases at J, with 16 bases between. The CDR3 loop spans 15 amino acids. The CDR3 is CASSASGQGGETQYF. The CDR3 DNA reads as TGCGCCAGCAGTGCGTCGGGGCAGGGGGGAGAGACCCAGTACTTC.

The chain carries TRBV7-2 and TRBJ2-7; 12 nucleotides line up with TRBD2. Trimming at V came to 5 bases and at J to 4 bases, leaving 6 bases not matched to a gene. The germline V gene has CDR1 SGHTA and CDR2 FQGNSA. The CDR3 length is 15 residues. CDR3 coding DNA: TGTGCCAGCAGCCCCTCTAGCGGGAGGGCTTACGAGCAGTACTTC. Its translation is CASSPSSGRAYEQYF.

The rearrangement uses TRBV20-1 and TRBJ2-1; 13 bases align to TRBD2. Germline V gives CDR1 DFQATT, CDR2 SNEGSKA (reference sequence). V shed 3 bases and J 4 bases; nucleotides not matched to a gene: 24. The CDR3 contains 22 residues. CDR3 nucleotides: TGCAGTGCTAGTGGGACTAGCGGGATACGGGGGAAGGGGGTTGAGCTATACAATGAGCAGTTCTTC. Translated: CSASGTSGIRGKGVELYNEQFF.

The chain has TRBV4-1 and TRBJ2-1; TRBD2 matches at 12 bases. Germline V gene data show CDR1 as MGHRA and CDR2 as YSYEKL. The CDR3 spans 17 residues. Unmatched junction bases numbered 7, after V lost 4 bases and J lost 3 bases. CDR3 sequence (DNA): TGCGCCAGCAGCCGCCGACTAGCGGGAGTTTTCTACAATGAGCAGTTCTTC. Residues: CASSRRLAGVFYNEQFF.

The chain carries TRBV5-1 and TRBJ2-2; 11 bases are shared with TRBD2. Looked up from germline, CDR1 is SGHRS and CDR2 is YFSETQ. V lost 4 bases, J lost 5 bases, and 7 bases stayed unmatched. This CDR3 is 16 amino acids long. CDR3 sequence reads: CASSIGTSGPTGELFF. The CDR3 bases are TGCGCCAGCAGCATCGGGACTAGCGGACCGACCGGGGAGCTGTTTTTT.

The V and J genes are TRBV21-1 and TRBJ2-7; the listed D gene, TRBD2, was not tested against the DNA. TRBV21-1 is a pseudogene segment. The CDR3 contains 14 residues. This CDR3 is CARQLAEGSYEQYF. The CDR3 DNA is TGTGCCAGACAACTAGCGGAGGGATCCTACGAGCAGTACTTC.

The chain carries TRBV2 and TRBJ1-5; D is uncertain. Germline V gene lookup returns CDR1 SNHLY and CDR2 FYNNEI. The CDR3 loop spans 13 amino acids. With 4 bases removed from V and 3 bases from J, the gap between germline ends came to 7 bases. The CDR3 DNA reads as TGTGCCAGCAGTGTCCCCCTCAATCAGCCCCAGCATTTT. Its protein product is CASSVPLNQPQHF.

This clone showed up just once. V is TRBV5-4 and J is TRBJ1-2; TRBD1 agrees at 12 bases. The CDR3 runs 13 residues. Per the germline V gene, CDR1 is SGHNT and CDR2 is YYREEE (reference sequence). V shed 10 bases, J shed 3 bases, and the junction held 4 bases outside the gene matches. The CDR3 sequence: CAAGTGGDYGYTF. The CDR3 DNA reads as TGTGCCGCGGGGACAGGGGGCGACTATGGCTACACCTTC.

A few counts support this clone. This chain connects TRBV5-4 to TRBJ1-1; weak D call: TRBD1 (5 bases). The CDR3 spans 13 residues. V dropped 7 bases and J dropped 0 bases, with 10 bases sitting between them. Germline CDR1 is SGHNT and CDR2 is YYREEE (reference sequence). The DNA for the CDR3 is TGTGCCAGCCTGGGGGGTCTGAACACTGAAGCTTTCTTT. Translation gives CASLGGLNTEAFF.

The chain couples TRBV19 to TRBJ2-3; TRBD1 aligns across 8 bases. CDR3 size: 14 residues. Trimming at V came to 3 bases and at J to 6 bases, leaving 5 bases not matched to a gene. From germline, CDR1 is LNHDA and CDR2 SQIVND (reference sequence). The CDR3: CASSIRGQVDTQYF. CDR3 bases: TGTGCCAGTAGTATCAGGGGACAGGTCGATACGCAGTATTTT.

This chain uses TRBV6-5 with TRBJ1-6; maybe TRBD1 (6 bases). V was shortened by 6 bases and J by 5 bases, with 14 bases between the two germline ends. This CDR3 is 15 amino acids long. Germline loops: CDR1 MNHEY, CDR2 SVGAGI. This chain's CDR3 is CASRNRDTHNSPLHF. The CDR3 nucleotides read TGTGCCAGCAGGAACCGGGACACCCATAATTCACCCCTCCACTTT.

The chain couples TRBV5-1 to TRBJ2-2; 8 positions agree with TRBD1. The CDR3 sequence is 16 residues long. The germline V gene encodes CDR1 SGHRS and CDR2 YFSETQ. Losses at the gene ends were 3 bases for V and 7 bases for J; bases not matched to a gene: 11. Here the CDR3 DNA reads TGCGCCAGCAGCTCGCGCCCGGACAGGGTCAACGGGGAGCTGTTTTTT. Protein product: CASSSRPDRVNGELFF.

V usage is TRBV6-1 and J usage is TRBJ2-1; 13 bases map to TRBD2. The CDR3 runs to 22 residues. V lost 2 bases and J lost 7; bases outside the gene matches: 23. From germline, CDR1 is MNHNS and CDR2 SASEGT. The CDR3: CASSERRQRTSGSLSKSNEQFF. The CDR3 nucleotides are TGTGCCAGCAGTGAACGGCGACAGAGGACTAGCGGGAGTCTAAGTAAGTCGAATGAGCAGTTCTTC.

The rearrangement joins TRBV29-1 to TRBJ1-1; D is perhaps TRBD1 (5 bases). Germline values: CDR1 SQVTM, CDR2 ANQGSEA. This CDR3 comprises 13 residues. The ends were cut back, 8 bases at V and 4 bases at J, with 17 bases in the middle. The CDR3 reads CSIFQGRGTEAFF. CDR3 in DNA: TGCAGCATATTTCAGGGTAGGGGCACTGAAGCTTTCTTT.

The chain carries TRBV19 and TRBJ1-1; 8 bases align to TRBD1. The junction had 6 bases not matched to a gene; V was cut back by 3 bases and J by 0 bases. This CDR3 comprises 16 residues. From germline, CDR1 is LNHDA and CDR2 SQIVND (reference sequence). This chain's CDR3 is CASSIPTGEMNTEAFF. DNA of the CDR3: TGTGCCAGTAGTATCCCGACAGGGGAAATGAACACTGAAGCTTTCTTT. Variable domain in full (rest from reference TRBV19 and TRBJ1-1): DGGITQSPKYLFRKEGQNVTLSCEQNLNHDAMYWYRQDPGQGLRLIYYSQIVNDFQKGDIAEGYSVSREKKESFPLTVTSAQKNPTAFYLCASSIPTGEMNTEAFFGQGTRLTVV.

A remark on this clone: One end of the junction varies from germline; a read error may be responsible. The V call is TRBV12-3 or TRBV12-4, the J call TRBJ2-7; a weak D match, TRBD1 (6 bases). The CDR3 is 13 residues long. CDR3: CASSLDRFYKQYF. CDR3 bases: TGTGCCAGCAGTTTGGACAGATTCTACAAGCAGTACTTC.

This clone was found a few times. V is TRBV30 and J is TRBJ2-5, with 8 bases aligning to TRBD2. Per germline, CDR1 GTSNPN and CDR2 SVGIG (reference sequence). With V trimmed by 0 bases and J by 5 bases, 5 bases remained unmatched. The CDR3 is made up of 14 amino acids. CDR3 bases: TGTGCCTGGAGTGTACGGGGACTAGACGAGACCCAGTACTTC. This encodes CAWSVRGLDETQYF.

The chain links TRBV7-9 to TRBJ1-6; 9 nucleotides match TRBD1. Germline CDR1 SEHNR, CDR2 FQNEAQ (reference sequence). The trim removed 8 bases at V and 10 bases at J, leaving 15 bases unmatched. The CDR3 length is 16 residues. CDR3 in DNA: TGTGCCAGCCACTCCCGCTCGGACAGGGGAAGCTCACCCCTCCACTTT. Translated: CASHSRSDRGSSPLHF.

The rearrangement links TRBV5-1 to TRBJ1-2; 10 positions match TRBD1. V lost 0 bases to trimming and J lost 6 bases; unmatched junction nucleotides: 2. The CDR3 is 14 amino acids. Germline CDR1 reads SGHRS; CDR2 reads YFSETQ. CDR3 in amino acids: CASSLGQGADGYTF. DNA of the CDR3: TGCGCCAGCAGCTTGGGACAGGGGGCGGATGGCTACACCTTC.